The source of this T cell receptor (beta chain) is a study of cytomegalovirus exposure and HLA in healthy donors. Study-wide results and limits: Listed as cytomegalovirus-associated were approximately 160 TCR beta chains. Information on immune exposure was restricted to one variable (CMV serostatus). Of the V segments, some could not be distinguished, including TRBV6-2 and TRBV6-3, and were excluded. Productive status was seen about 90% or about 30% of the time for most TCR beta V segments in an earlier analysis.

Amplification used 60 Vbeta primers and 13 Jbeta primers. Clones were sequenced by immunoSEQ multiplex PCR, and TCRdb holds only the in-frame ones, with some missing. The sample consists of 150,000 to 200,000 clones, over 60% of them appearing once. This clone was observed a few times. Its target is not known. The germline V gene encodes CDR1 LNHNV and CDR2 YYDKDF (reference sequence). V lost 1 base and J lost 3; bases outside the gene matches: 11. The CDR3 has 20 residues. The clonotype was recovered from a girl aged 10 to 17 in good health and CMV-seronegative. The material sequenced was PBMCs. The chain uses TRBV15 and TRBJ2-3, with 15 bases that match TRBD2. As DNA, the CDR3 is TGTGCCACCAGCAGAGGCCCAATCGGGACTAGCGGGGGGTTGACAGATACGCAGTATTTT. It specifies CATSRGPIGTSGGLTDTQYF.